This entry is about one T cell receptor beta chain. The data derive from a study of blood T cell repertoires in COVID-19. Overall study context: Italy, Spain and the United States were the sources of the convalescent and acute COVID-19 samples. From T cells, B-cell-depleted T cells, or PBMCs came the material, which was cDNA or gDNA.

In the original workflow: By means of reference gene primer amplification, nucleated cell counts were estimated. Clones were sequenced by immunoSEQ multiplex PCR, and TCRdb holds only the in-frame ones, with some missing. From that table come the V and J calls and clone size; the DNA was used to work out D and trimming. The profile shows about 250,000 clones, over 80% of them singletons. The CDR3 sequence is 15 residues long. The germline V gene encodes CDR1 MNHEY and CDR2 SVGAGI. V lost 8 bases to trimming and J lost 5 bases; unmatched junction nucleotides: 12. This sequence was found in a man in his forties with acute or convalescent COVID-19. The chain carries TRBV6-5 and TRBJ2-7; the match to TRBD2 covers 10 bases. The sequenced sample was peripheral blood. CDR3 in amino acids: CASETLAGEIHEQYF. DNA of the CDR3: TGTGCCAGCGAGACCCTAGCGGGAGAGATCCACGAGCAGTACTTC.